This T cell receptor beta chain emerged from a study of tumor and adjacent non-tumor tissue in lung cancer. In the study overall: There were 11 to 12 adenocarcinoma, a couple of squamous cell carcinoma and 1 small cell lung cancer cases. The study, taken as a whole, reports: Tumor repertoires had a smaller top 100 clone share than normal lung.

RNA was extracted from bulk tissue without any cell sorting. The normal lung tissue was taken more than 3 cm from the tumor edge. With regard to this clonotype: What it recognizes is unknown. A read error may produce the germline difference seen at one junction end.

A modified ARM-PCR protocol with three rounds of nested PCR amplified TCRbeta. TCRdb re-analysed the multiplex PCR reads in MiXCR, keeping a single row per CDR3 protein. The sample shows roughly 120,000 distinct CDR3 sequences, around 57% of them seen only once. The sample taken for sequencing was distant non-tumor lung tissue. The TCR originated in a man in his sixties with non-small cell lung cancer.

The chain's CDR3 is CASSLFGEKLFF. Written as DNA, the CDR3 is TGTGCTAGCAGTTTGTTCGGAGAAAAACTGTTTTTT. The chain recombines TRBV12-3 or TRBV12-4 with TRBJ1-4; D gene unclear. CDR3 length: 12 amino acids.